This is a list of T cell receptor beta chains from one sample in a study of T cells in Graves' hyperthyroidism and ophthalmopathy. One entry per CDR3 protein, called by TCRdb with MiXCR from the multiplex PCR reads. This table holds 600,000 or so distinct CDR3 sequences, 14% found once. Sequencing was carried out using blood. Every receptor here comes from a woman younger than 30 with Graves' ophthalmopathy. Both conserved end residues are part of each CDR3. The order of the fields is clone size, V gene, J gene, D gene, CDR3 DNA, CDR3 protein. A D gene is named only where the DNA matches it firmly. Not all rows give a size; the values are once, few, many and, for expanded clones, a class.

many,TRBV25-1,TRBJ2-7,TRBD1,TGTGCCAGTGGGACAGGGGCCTACGAGCAGTACTTC,CASGTGAYEQYF
-,TRBV29-1,TRBJ2-4,-,TGCAGCGTTGTCGCACAACTAACCAAAAACATTCAGTACTTC,CSVVAQLTKNIQYF
many,TRBV13,TRBJ2-1,-,TGTGCCAGCAGCCGAGGAATATACGATGAGCAGTTCTTC,CASSRGIYDEQFF
many,TRBV20-1,TRBJ2-1,-,TGCAGTGCTACAAGGGCTACCCCCTACAATGAGCAGTTCTTC,CSATRATPYNEQFF
once,TRBV20-1,TRBJ2-1,TRBD2,TGCAGTGCCCTAAGGACTAGCGGGGCCTACAATGAGCAGTTCTTC,CSALRTSGAYNEQFF
many,TRBV28,TRBJ1-5,-,TGTGCCAGCAGCGCCTTGGAGGGGCTCAATCAGCCCCAGCATTTT,CASSALEGLNQPQHF
-,TRBV12-3/TRBV12-4,TRBJ1-6,TRBD1,TGTGCCAGCAGTGTGACAGGGGCTAATTCACCCCTCCACTTT,CASSVTGANSPLHF
many,TRBV7-6,TRBJ2-1,-,TGTGCCAGCAGCTGGGACGGGAGCACCCCCTACAATGAGCAGTTCTTC,CASSWDGSTPYNEQFF
-,TRBV30,TRBJ1-2,-,TGTGCCTGGAGTGCACATGAACAGGGCTATGGCTACACCTTC,CAWSAHEQGYGYTF
few,TRBV20-1,TRBJ1-6,TRBD1,TGCGGTGCTAGCGACAGGGGGCGTCCCTATAATTCACCCCTCCACTTT,CGASDRGRPYNSPLHF